Below, one TCR beta chain is given with its context. This specimen comes from a study of shared T cell receptors in the human thymus. The table came from immunoSEQ multiplex PCR; TCRdb's copy has only in-frame clones and leaves some out. The data hold 600,000 to 900,000 clones, with around 85% observed a single time. The CDR3 covers 14 residues. Unmatched junction bases numbered 0, after V lost 0 bases and J lost 2 bases. Germline CDR1 SGHTA, CDR2 FQGNSA. These records were also assigned to another study, of human thymus T cells. From that study: The donor group consisted of healthy Finnish infants who were having corrective surgery for congenital heart defects. Resections were taken during corrective heart surgery, and the thymus tissue came from these.

Sequenced sample: thymocytes. The sequence came from a girl under three years old with a congenital heart defect. The gene calls are TRBV7-2 and TRBJ2-5, with 7 bases that match TRBD2. CDR3 amino acids: CASSLARGQETQYF. The CDR3, as DNA: TGTGCCAGCAGCTTAGCGCGGGGGCAAGAGACCCAGTACTTC.